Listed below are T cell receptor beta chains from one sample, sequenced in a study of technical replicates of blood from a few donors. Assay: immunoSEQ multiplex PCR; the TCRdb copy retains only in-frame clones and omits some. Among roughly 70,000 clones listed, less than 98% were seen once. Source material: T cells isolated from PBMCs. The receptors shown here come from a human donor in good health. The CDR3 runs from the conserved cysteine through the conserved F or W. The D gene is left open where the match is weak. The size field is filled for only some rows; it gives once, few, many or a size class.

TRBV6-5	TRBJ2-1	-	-	CASSYGAVEQFF	TGTGCCAGCAGTTACGGGGCGGTTGAGCAGTTCTTC
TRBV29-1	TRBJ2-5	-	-	CSAFPGPLKETQYF	TGCAGCGCGTTTCCGGGTCCCCTTAAAGAGACCCAGTACTTC
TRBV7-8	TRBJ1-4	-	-	CASSFQQGTNEKLFF	TGTGCCAGCAGCTTTCAACAGGGTACTAATGAAAAACTGTTTTTT
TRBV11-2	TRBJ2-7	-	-	CASSLDEEAYEQYF	TGTGCCAGCAGCTTAGATGAGGAAGCCTACGAGCAGTACTTC
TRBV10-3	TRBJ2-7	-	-	CAISETTYEQYF	TGTGCCATCAGTGAGACTACCTACGAGCAGTACTTC
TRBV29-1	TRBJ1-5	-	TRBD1	CSVASEQGFLQPQHF	TGCAGCGTTGCTTCTGAACAGGGGTTTTTGCAGCCCCAGCATTTT
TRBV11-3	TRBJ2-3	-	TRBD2	CASTGLAGGQTQYF	TGTGCCAGCACAGGACTAGCGGGAGGGCAAACGCAGTATTTT
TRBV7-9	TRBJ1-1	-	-	CASSLVTAEAFF	TGTGCCAGCAGCTTAGTAACAGCTGAAGCTTTCTTT
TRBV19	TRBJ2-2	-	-	CASSTQSGTGELFF	TGTGCCAGTAGTACCCAAAGCGGGACCGGGGAGCTGTTTTTT
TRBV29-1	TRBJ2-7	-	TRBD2	CSVGGSGPYEQYF	TGCAGCGTTGGCGGGAGCGGCCCCTACGAGCAGTACTTC
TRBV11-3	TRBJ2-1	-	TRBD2	CASSLGFRGGGYYNEQFF	TGTGCCAGCAGCTTAGGTTTTAGGGGCGGGGGTTACTACAATGAGCAGTTCTTC
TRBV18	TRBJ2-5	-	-	CASSPPSRATQETQYF	TGTGCCAGCTCACCACCTTCCAGGGCGACCCAAGAGACCCAGTACTTC
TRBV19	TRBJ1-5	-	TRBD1	CASSPGQGQPQHF	TGTGCCAGTAGTCCAGGACAGGGCCAGCCCCAGCATTTT
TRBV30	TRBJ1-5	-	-	CAWSAEVGSQPQHF	TGTGCCTGGAGTGCCGAGGTCGGGAGTCAGCCCCAGCATTTT
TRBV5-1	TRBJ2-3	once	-	CASSWGGIADTQYF	TGCGCCAGCAGCTGGGGGGGCATCGCAGATACGCAGTATTTT
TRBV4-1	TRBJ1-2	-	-	CASSQGIRLTDTNYGYTF	TGCGCCAGCAGCCAAGGTATCCGACTGACAGACACTAACTATGGCTACACCTTC
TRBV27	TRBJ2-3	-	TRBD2	CASSLAQRERTDTQYF	TGTGCCAGCAGTTTAGCCCAGCGGGAGAGGACAGATACGCAGTATTTT
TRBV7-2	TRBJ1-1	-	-	CASSLVRGAFF	TGTGCCAGCAGCTTAGTTCGGGGAGCTTTCTTT
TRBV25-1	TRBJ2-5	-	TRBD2	CASTPFLAGGEETQYF	TGTGCCAGCACCCCTTTTCTAGCGGGAGGAGAAGAGACCCAGTACTTC
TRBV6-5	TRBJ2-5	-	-	CASSYSKRLETQYF	TGTGCCAGCAGTTACTCGAAACGACTAGAGACCCAGTACTTC
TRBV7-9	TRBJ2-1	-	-	CASSFTGLALF	TGTGCCAGCAGCTTCACGGGACTGGCGCTCTTC
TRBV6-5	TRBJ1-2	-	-	CASSPRHYGYTF	TGTGCCAGCAGTCCGCGCCATTATGGCTACACCTTC
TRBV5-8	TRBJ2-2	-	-	CASSLGTTTGELFF	TGTGCCAGCAGCTTGGGGACAACAACCGGGGAGCTGTTTTTT
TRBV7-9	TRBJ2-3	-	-	CASSLESTDTQYF	TGTGCCAGCAGCCTTGAGAGCACAGATACGCAGTATTTT
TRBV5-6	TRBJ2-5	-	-	CASSFLQGGSQETQYF	TGTGCCAGCAGCTTCCTCCAGGGGGGCTCACAAGAGACCCAGTACTTC
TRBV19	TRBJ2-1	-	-	CASSIAPGGNEQFF	TGTGCCAGTAGTATAGCCCCAGGAGGGAATGAGCAGTTCTTC
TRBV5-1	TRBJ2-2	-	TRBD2	CASRGGLAGYTGELFF	TGCGCCAGCAGGGGCGGACTAGCGGGTTACACCGGGGAGCTGTTTTTT
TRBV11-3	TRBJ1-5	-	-	CASSLEGRGQPQHF	TGTGCCAGCAGCTTAGAAGGGAGAGGGCAGCCCCAGCATTTT
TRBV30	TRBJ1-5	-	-	CAWSKGGDQPQHF	TGTGCCTGGAGTAAAGGGGGGGATCAGCCCCAGCATTTT
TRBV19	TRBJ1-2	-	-	CALRGDYGYTF	TGTGCCCTACGCGGGGACTATGGCTACACCTTC
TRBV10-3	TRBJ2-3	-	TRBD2	CAISGPAGYTDTQYF	TGTGCCATCAGTGGACCAGCGGGATACACAGATACGCAGTATTTT
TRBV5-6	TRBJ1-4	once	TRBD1	CASSSGQGNEKLFF	TGTGCCAGCAGCTCCGGACAGGGTAATGAAAAACTGTTTTTT
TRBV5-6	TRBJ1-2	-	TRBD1	CASHEQGRYGYTF	TGTGCCAGCCACGAACAGGGGCGTTATGGCTACACCTTC
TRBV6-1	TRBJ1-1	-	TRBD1	CASIRTGRGAEAFF	TGTGCCAGCATTAGGACAGGGCGAGGGGCTGAAGCTTTCTTT
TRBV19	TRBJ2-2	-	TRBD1	CATDPGGTGELFF	TGTGCCACCGACCCAGGGGGCACCGGGGAGCTGTTTTTT
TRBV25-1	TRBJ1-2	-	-	CASSPDYGYTF	TGTGCCAGCAGCCCCGACTATGGCTACACCTTC
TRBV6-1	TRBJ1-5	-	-	CASTPGLWEPQHF	TGTGCCAGTACCCCAGGGTTGTGGGAGCCCCAGCATTTT
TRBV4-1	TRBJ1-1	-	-	CASSQDNAVNTEAFF	TGCGCCAGCAGCCAAGATAATGCGGTGAACACTGAAGCTTTCTTT
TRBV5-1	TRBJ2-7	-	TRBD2	CASSVASGSNGEQYF	TGCGCCAGCAGCGTAGCTAGCGGGAGTAATGGGGAGCAGTACTTC
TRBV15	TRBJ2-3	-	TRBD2	CATSREVQREWTDTQYF	TGTGCCACCAGCAGAGAAGTCCAGCGGGAGTGGACAGATACGCAGTATTTT
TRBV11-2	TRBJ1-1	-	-	CASSFTENTEAFF	TGTGCCAGCAGCTTCACAGAGAACACTGAAGCTTTCTTT
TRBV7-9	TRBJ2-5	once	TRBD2	CASSDMALARETQYF	TGTGCCAGCAGCGATATGGCACTAGCGAGGGAGACCCAGTACTTC
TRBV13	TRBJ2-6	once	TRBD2	CASSFYMVAGRGANVLTF	TGTGCCAGCAGCTTCTATATGGTAGCGGGAAGAGGGGCCAACGTCCTGACTTTC
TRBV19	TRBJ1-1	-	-	CASSIGSTEAFF	TGTGCCAGTAGTATCGGGAGCACTGAAGCTTTCTTT
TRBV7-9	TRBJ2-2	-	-	CASSFQGPKTGELFF	TGTGCCAGCAGCTTTCAGGGGCCGAAGACCGGGGAGCTGTTTTTT
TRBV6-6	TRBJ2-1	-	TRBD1	CASSEGAPSNEQFF	TGTGCCAGCAGCGAGGGGGCCCCTTCCAATGAGCAGTTCTTC
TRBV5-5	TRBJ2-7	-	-	CASSLGRLEEQYF	TGTGCCAGCAGCTTGGGGCGTTTGGAGGAGCAGTACTTC
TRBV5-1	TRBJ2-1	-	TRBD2	CASSLEGLAGDWNEQFF	TGCGCCAGCAGCTTGGAAGGACTAGCGGGAGATTGGAATGAGCAGTTCTTC